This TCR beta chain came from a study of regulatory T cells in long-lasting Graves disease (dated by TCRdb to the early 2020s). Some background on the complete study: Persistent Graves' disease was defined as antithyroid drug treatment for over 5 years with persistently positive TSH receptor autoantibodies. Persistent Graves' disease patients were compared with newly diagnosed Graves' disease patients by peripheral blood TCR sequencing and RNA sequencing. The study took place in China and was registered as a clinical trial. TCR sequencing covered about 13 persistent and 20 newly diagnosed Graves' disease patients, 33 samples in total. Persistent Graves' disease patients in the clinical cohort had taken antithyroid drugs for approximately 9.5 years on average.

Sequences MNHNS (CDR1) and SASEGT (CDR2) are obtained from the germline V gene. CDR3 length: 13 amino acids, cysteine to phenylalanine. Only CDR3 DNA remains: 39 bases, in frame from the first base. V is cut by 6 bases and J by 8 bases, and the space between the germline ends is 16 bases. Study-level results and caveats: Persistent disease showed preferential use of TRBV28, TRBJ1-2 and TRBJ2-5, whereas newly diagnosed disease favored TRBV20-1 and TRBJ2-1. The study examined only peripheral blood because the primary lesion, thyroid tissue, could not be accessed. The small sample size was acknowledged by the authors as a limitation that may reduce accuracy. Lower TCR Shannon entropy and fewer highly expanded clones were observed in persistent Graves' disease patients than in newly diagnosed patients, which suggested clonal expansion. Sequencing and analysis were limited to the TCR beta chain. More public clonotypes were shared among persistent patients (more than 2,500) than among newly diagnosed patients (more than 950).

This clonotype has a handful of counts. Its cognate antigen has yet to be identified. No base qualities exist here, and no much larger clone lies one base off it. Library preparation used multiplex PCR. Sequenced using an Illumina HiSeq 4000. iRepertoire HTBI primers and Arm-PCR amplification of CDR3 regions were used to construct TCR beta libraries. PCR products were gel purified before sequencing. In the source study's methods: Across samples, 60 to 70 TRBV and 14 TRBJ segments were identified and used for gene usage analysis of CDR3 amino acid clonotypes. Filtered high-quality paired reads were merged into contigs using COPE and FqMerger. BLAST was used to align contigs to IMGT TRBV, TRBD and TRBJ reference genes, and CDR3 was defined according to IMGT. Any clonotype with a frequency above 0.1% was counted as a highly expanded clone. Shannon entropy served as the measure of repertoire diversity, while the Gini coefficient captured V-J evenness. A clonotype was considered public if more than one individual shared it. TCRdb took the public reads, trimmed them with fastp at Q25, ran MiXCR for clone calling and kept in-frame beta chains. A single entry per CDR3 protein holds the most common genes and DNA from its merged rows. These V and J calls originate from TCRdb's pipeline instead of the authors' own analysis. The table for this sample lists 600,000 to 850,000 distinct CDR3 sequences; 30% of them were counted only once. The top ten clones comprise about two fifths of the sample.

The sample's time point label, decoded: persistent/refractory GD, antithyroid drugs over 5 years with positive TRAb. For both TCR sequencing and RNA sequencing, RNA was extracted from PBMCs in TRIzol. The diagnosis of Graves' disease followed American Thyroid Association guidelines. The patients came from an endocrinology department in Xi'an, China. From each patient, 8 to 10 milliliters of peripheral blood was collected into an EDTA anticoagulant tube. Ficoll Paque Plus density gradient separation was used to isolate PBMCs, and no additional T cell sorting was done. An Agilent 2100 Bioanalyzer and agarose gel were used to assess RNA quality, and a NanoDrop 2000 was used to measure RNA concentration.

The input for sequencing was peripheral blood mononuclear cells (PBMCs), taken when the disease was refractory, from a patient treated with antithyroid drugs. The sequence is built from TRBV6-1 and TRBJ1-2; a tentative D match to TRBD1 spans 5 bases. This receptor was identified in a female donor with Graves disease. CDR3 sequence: CASRPLEQGGYTF. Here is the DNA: TGTGCCAGCAGGCCCCTAGAGCAGGGCGGCTACACCTTC.